This T cell receptor (beta chain) comes out of a study of cytomegalovirus exposure and HLA in healthy donors. Study-wide findings and caveats: Sequencing probably produced one cluster of sequence variants that were highly shared.

The table lists this clone with a few counts. As yet, its antigen is unknown. CDR3 length: 14 residues. Trimming cost V 2 bases and J 6 bases, with 13 bases left between them. Germline V gene lookup returns CDR1 MNHNS and CDR2 SASEGT. Use of 60 Vbeta and 13 Jbeta primers characterized the PCR. Generated by immunoSEQ multiplex PCR, the TCRdb table keeps only in-frame clones and is missing some. The sample yields about 89,000 clones, around three quarters seen once. The source of this sequence is a male donor in good health and CMV-seronegative. V is TRBV6-1 and J is TRBJ1-2; D call uncertain. The sequencing sample was made of PBMCs. The CDR3 here is CASSEPQRPHGYTF. In DNA, the CDR3 is TGTGCCAGCAGTGAACCCCAGAGGCCCCATGGCTACACCTTC.